Below, one TCR beta chain is given with its context. Its antigen is undetermined. The CDR3 extends over 15 amino acids. Germline V gene data show CDR1 as SEHNR and CDR2 as FQNEAQ (reference sequence). Trimming shortened V by 5 bases and J by 0 bases, and 13 bases separated the two germline ends. The data are from a study of blood T cells in healthy people across ages. Whole-study findings and limits: Donor CMV infection status was unknown, possibly confounding age-related changes in expanded clonotypes.

Extractions gave at least 5.5 micrograms of total RNA per sample. A second PCR of about 7 to 12 cycles used a sample-barcoded 5' primer and a J-beta primer mix. From the 5' RACE reads, TCRdb called clonotypes with MiXCR, one entry per CDR3 protein. The sample shows some 1.5 million distinct CDR3 sequences, 28% of them seen only once. The V gene is TRBV7-9, the J gene TRBJ1-1; D remains unclear. The clonotype was recovered from a woman in her twenties or thirties in good health. Sequenced: blood. This chain's CDR3 is CASSPALTMNTEAFF. CDR3 DNA sequence: TGTGCCAGCAGCCCGGCCCTTACCATGAACACTGAAGCTTTCTTT.